The rows below give T cell receptor beta chains drawn from one sample of a study of T-cell reconstitution after alpha-beta-depleted transplantation in children. One entry per CDR3 protein results from TCRdb running MiXCR on the PCR reads. The table lists approximately 230,000 distinct CDR3 sequences, more than 20% of them singletons. The specimen was PBMCs, collected before TCRalphabeta/CD19-depleted stem cell transplant. The receptors come from a girl aged 2-10 years with Fanconi anemia, due to receive a stem cell transplant. The CDR3 runs from the conserved cysteine through the conserved F or W. A D gene is named only where the DNA matches it firmly. Where a row states a size, it is once, few, many or the class of an expanded clone; other rows omit it.

CDR3nt	CDR3aa	v_gene	len	d_gene	j_gene	abundance
TGTGCCAGCAGTGAATTGGCGGGGGGCCTCACAGATACGCAGTATTTT	CASSELAGGLTDTQYF	TRBV2	16	TRBD2	TRBJ2-3	.
TGCAGTGCTAGAGATCCCTTGACTAGCGGGGACTACAATGAGCAGTTCTTC	CSARDPLTSGDYNEQFF	TRBV20-1	17	TRBD2	TRBJ2-1	many
TGCAGCGCCGCTAACACCCTGAACACCGGGGAGCTGTTTTTT	CSAANTLNTGELFF	TRBV29-1	14	.	TRBJ2-2	once
TGTGCCAGCAGCTTATGGTTAAGCGGGAGCTCCTACAATGAGCAGTTCTTC	CASSLWLSGSSYNEQFF	TRBV7-3	17	TRBD2	TRBJ2-1	.
TGCAGCGTTGCCGACGACAGGGAAAGTGCTGGAACCTACGAGCAGTACTTC	CSVADDRESAGTYEQYF	TRBV29-1	17	TRBD1	TRBJ2-7	few
TGCAGTGCTAGTCGTCCTCTACAGGCGACCGATGAAAAACTGTTTTTT	CSASRPLQATDEKLFF	TRBV20-1	16	.	TRBJ1-4	few
TGTGCCAGCAGCTTAGACAGGTGGGCCGATGAGCAGTTCTTC	CASSLDRWADEQFF	TRBV7-2	14	.	TRBJ2-1	many
TGCAGCGTTGGGAAGTGGGAGAACACAGATACGCAGTATTTT	CSVGKWENTDTQYF	TRBV29-1	14	.	TRBJ2-3	many
TGCGCCAGCAGCTTGTTGGGGGCCTATAATGAAAAACTGTTTTTT	CASSLLGAYNEKLFF	TRBV5-1	15	.	TRBJ1-4	.
TGTGCCAGCAGCCAAGATAGGGAACAGTTCTTC	CASSQDREQFF	TRBV4-2	11	.	TRBJ2-1	many
TGTGCCAGCTCACATAACCGGGACTCCCATTTCTACGAGCAGTACTTC	CASSHNRDSHFYEQYF	TRBV18	16	.	TRBJ2-7	.
TGTGCCAGCAGTTGGCAGTATACGCAGTATTTT	CASSWQYTQYF	TRBV12-3/TRBV12-4	11	.	TRBJ2-3	.
TGTGCCAGCTCACCACCGGGACTAGCGGATATCTACGAGCAGTACTTC	CASSPPGLADIYEQYF	TRBV18	16	TRBD2	TRBJ2-7	.
TGCAGCACCCTGGGGGGTCGTGGGGCCAACGTCCTGACTTTC	CSTLGGRGANVLTF	TRBV29-1	14	.	TRBJ2-6	many
TGTGCCACCAGTGACCCTTATGCTGAAGCTTTCTTT	CATSDPYAEAFF	TRBV24-1	12	.	TRBJ1-1	few
TGCAGTGCTAGAGATCGGGGGGGGGCCATCACCGGGGAGCTGTTTTTT	CSARDRGGAITGELFF	TRBV20-1	16	TRBD2	TRBJ2-2	once
TGTGCCAGCAGTCTAGCCAACGAAAGATACGAGCAGTACTTC	CASSLANERYEQYF	TRBV6-1	14	.	TRBJ2-7	many
TGTGCCAGCAGTGCAGGACTAGCGGAGGGCTACGAGCAGTACTTC	CASSAGLAEGYEQYF	TRBV6-1	15	TRBD2	TRBJ2-7	many
TGCGCCAGCAGCTCCAGGAGTGAGACCCAGTACTTC	CASSSRSETQYF	TRBV4-1	12	.	TRBJ2-5	few
TGTGCCAGCTCACCATGGGCAGATCCCTACTATGGCTACACCTTC	CASSPWADPYYGYTF	TRBV18	15	.	TRBJ1-2	.
TGTGCCAGCAGTTTTTTGGGGCAGGCATCCTACGAGCAGTACTTC	CASSFLGQASYEQYF	TRBV28	15	.	TRBJ2-7	few
TGTGCCAGCAGCCAAGGCCGGGATATCACTGAAGCTTTCTTT	CASSQGRDITEAFF	TRBV3-1	14	.	TRBJ1-1	once
TGCAGTGCTAGAGCACTTACCGGGACTGGAACCTACGAGCAGTACTTC	CSARALTGTGTYEQYF	TRBV20-1	16	.	TRBJ2-7	.
TGCAGCGTTGGAGAAGGACAGAACACCGGGGAGCTGTTTTTT	CSVGEGQNTGELFF	TRBV29-1	14	.	TRBJ2-2	.
TGCAGCGTTGGACTAGCGCTGGGCAATGAGCAGTTCTTC	CSVGLALGNEQFF	TRBV29-1	13	TRBD2	TRBJ2-1	many
TGCGCCAGCAGCTTTGGGCTAGCGGGAGGGCCGAATGAGCAGTTCTTC	CASSFGLAGGPNEQFF	TRBV5-1	16	TRBD2	TRBJ2-1	.
TGTGCCAGCAGTACCAGGGGGGAGGAGACCCAGTACTTC	CASSTRGEETQYF	TRBV12-3/TRBV12-4	13	.	TRBJ2-5	.
TGTGCCAGCAGTTTACCTGGAAACACCATATATTTT	CASSLPGNTIYF	TRBV28	12	.	TRBJ1-3	few
TGCAGTGCTCAAGTATCGACAGAGGATGAGCAGTTCTTC	CSAQVSTEDEQFF	TRBV20-1	13	.	TRBJ2-1	.
TGTGCCAGCAGTTACTCGCCGCTACAAGAGACCCAGTACTTC	CASSYSPLQETQYF	TRBV6-5	14	.	TRBJ2-5	few
TGTGCCAGCTCCCCAGGGTCCGAGCAGTACTTC	CASSPGSEQYF	TRBV18	11	.	TRBJ2-7	.
TGTGCCAGCAGCCCCGGGACAAGCCTTAAGGGGTACTATGGCTACACCTTC	CASSPGTSLKGYYGYTF	TRBV12-3/TRBV12-4	17	.	TRBJ1-2	many
TGTGCCAGCAGTCCGGCTAGCGGAGCCGAGCAGTTCTTC	CASSPASGAEQFF	TRBV27	13	TRBD2	TRBJ2-1	few
TGTGCCAGCAGCTTAGTTAATAGGTACGAGCAGTACTTC	CASSLVNRYEQYF	TRBV7-2	13	.	TRBJ2-7	.
TGCAGTGCTAGAGATTGGTCCGGGGCTATCCGATCATACGAGCAGTACTTC	CSARDWSGAIRSYEQYF	TRBV20-1	17	.	TRBJ2-7	many
TGCGCCAGCAGCGCACCGGGACTCGATGAGCAGTTCTTC	CASSAPGLDEQFF	TRBV5-1	13	.	TRBJ2-1	.
TGCGCCAGCAGCTTGGTAGCGGGAGTCTACAATGAGCAGTTCTTC	CASSLVAGVYNEQFF	TRBV5-1	15	TRBD2	TRBJ2-1	.
TGTGCCATCAAGATTACTAGCGGGGGCGCAGATACGCAGTATTTT	CAIKITSGGADTQYF	TRBV10-3	15	TRBD2	TRBJ2-3	many
TGCGCCAGCAGCTTGGGGCTCAGCCTCATGAACACTGAAGCTTTCTTT	CASSLGLSLMNTEAFF	TRBV5-1	16	.	TRBJ1-1	.
TGTGCCAGCAGCTTTGAAGCGGGTTCCTACGAGCAGTACTTC	CASSFEAGSYEQYF	TRBV7-8	14	.	TRBJ2-7	few
TGCAGTGCTAGTCCGGCCACCCTCTACGAGCAGTACTTC	CSASPATLYEQYF	TRBV20-1	13	.	TRBJ2-7	many
TGCAGTGCTAGTAGCCTAGTTTGGGTGGAGACCCAGTACTTC	CSASSLVWVETQYF	TRBV20-1	14	.	TRBJ2-5	.
TGTGCCCGCAGTTTAGGGTGGAGCGGGCGCCCTAGCACAGATACGCAGTATTTT	CARSLGWSGRPSTDTQYF	TRBV12-3/TRBV12-4	18	.	TRBJ2-3	.
TGCAGCGTTGAATGGCAGGGACAGGTAGATGAGCAGTTCTTC	CSVEWQGQVDEQFF	TRBV29-1	14	TRBD1	TRBJ2-1	.
TGCAGCGGACAAGACAGGAACACTGAAGCTTTCTTT	CSGQDRNTEAFF	TRBV29-1	12	.	TRBJ1-1	few
TGTGCCAGCAGCTTAGACGGCACTTTCGACTTC	CASSLDGTFDF	TRBV7-9	11	.	TRBJ2-7	few
TGCAGTCACCTCGGACAGGGCGAGAACACCGGGGAGCTGTTTTTT	CSHLGQGENTGELFF	TRBV29-1	15	TRBD1	TRBJ2-2	.
TGTGCCAGTTCCTTGTACTTTATTTTAGGGGAAGAGACCCAGTACTTC	CASSLYFILGEETQYF	TRBV6-4	16	.	TRBJ2-5	.
TGTGCCAGCAGCGTAGAGGCTAGCGGGGTCCCCGAGCAGTACTTC	CASSVEASGVPEQYF	TRBV9	15	TRBD2	TRBJ2-7	few
TGTGCCAGCAGCCGACTAGCTCTGGGGGGAAAGACCCAGTACTTC	CASSRLALGGKTQYF	TRBV12-3/TRBV12-4	15	TRBD2	TRBJ2-5	many
TGCGCCAGCAGCCCGGACAGGGATGAGCAGTACTTC	CASSPDRDEQYF	TRBV5-1	12	TRBD1	TRBJ2-7	.